This is a list of T cell receptor beta chains from one sample in a study of PD-L1 blockade in urothelial cancer. Sequenced by immunoSEQ multiplex PCR; TCRdb stores in-frame clones only, minus some. The table records about 43,000 clones, 80% to 90% of them present only once. The sample here was PBMCs, taken around atezolizumab (anti-PD-L1) treatment. The receptors here all came from a man aged 55 to 70 with urothelial cancer. Both conserved end residues are part of each CDR3. D genes are given only for firm matches. Expanded clones get a size class; other rows say once, few or many, or leave the size out.

>once|TRBV4-1|TRBJ1-2|TRBD1
CASSPREGANYGYTF
TGCGCCAGCAGCCCTCGGGAGGGGGCGAACTATGGCTACACCTTC
>NA|TRBV10-3|TRBJ1-6|NA
CATRTELNSPLHF
TGTGCCACCAGGACAGAGCTTAATTCACCCCTCCACTTT
>NA|TRBV5-5|TRBJ2-3|TRBD2
CASSSGLAGGGQYF
TGTGCCAGCAGCTCGGGACTAGCGGGGGGAGGGCAGTATTTT
>NA|TRBV5-1|TRBJ1-6|NA
CASSLDRDGSPLHF
TGCGCCAGCAGCTTGGACAGGGATGGGTCACCCCTCCACTTT
>once|TRBV18|TRBJ1-3|TRBD1
CASSPGQGDGNTIYF
TGTGCCAGCTCACCGGGACAGGGAGATGGAAACACCATATATTTT
>NA|TRBV5-4|TRBJ2-5|NA
CASSLEGGRETQYF
TGTGCCAGCAGCTTGGAGGGGGGGCGAGAGACCCAGTACTTC
>NA|TRBV10-2|TRBJ1-2|NA
CASSEYRTEYGYTF
TGCGCCAGCAGTGAGTACAGGACCGAGTATGGCTACACCTTC
>NA|TRBV15|TRBJ2-2|NA
CATSREVPAGELFF
TGTGCCACCAGCAGAGAGGTTCCGGCCGGGGAGCTGTTTTTT
>few|TRBV2|TRBJ2-3|TRBD2
CASRVGREGGTQYF
TGTGCCAGCAGGGTGGGCAGGGAGGGTGGTACGCAGTATTTT
>NA|TRBV11-2|TRBJ2-5|NA
CASSLETLAGETQYF
TGTGCCAGCAGCTTAGAGACTTTAGCAGGGGAGACCCAGTACTTC
>NA|TRBV11-2|TRBJ2-3|TRBD2
CASNNGGADTQYF
TGTGCCAGCAATAACGGGGGGGCAGATACGCAGTATTTT
>NA|TRBV30|TRBJ1-3|NA
CAWISSGNTIYF
TGTGCCTGGATTAGCTCTGGAAACACCATATATTTT
>NA|TRBV5-4|TRBJ2-1|TRBD2
CASSLEFQRGGPYNEQFF
TGTGCCAGCAGCCTCGAGTTCCAGCGGGGGGGCCCCTACAATGAGCAGTTCTTC
>NA|TRBV6-6|TRBJ1-1|NA
CASGSEQVLNTEAFF
TGTGCCAGCGGGTCGGAACAGGTGTTGAACACTGAAGCTTTCTTT
>NA|TRBV5-1|TRBJ1-6|TRBD1
CASSLADRVISPLHF
TGCGCCAGCAGCTTGGCCGACAGGGTGATATCACCCCTCCACTTT
>NA|TRBV2|TRBJ2-5|TRBD2
CASNLRLAGETQYF
TGTGCCAGCAACCTGAGACTAGCCGGAGAGACCCAGTACTTC
>NA|TRBV11-3|TRBJ2-3|NA
CASSLEQKTFWLTDTQYF
TGTGCCAGCAGCTTAGAACAGAAAACATTTTGGCTGACAGATACGCAGTATTTT
>NA|TRBV5-1|TRBJ2-1|TRBD2
CASSTGGVYNEQFF
TGCGCCAGCAGCACGGGGGGGGTCTACAATGAGCAGTTCTTC
>NA|TRBV7-2|TRBJ2-3|TRBD2
CASSVTSGRTDTQYF
TGTGCCAGCAGCGTGACTAGCGGGCGCACAGATACGCAGTATTTT
>NA|TRBV2|TRBJ2-2|TRBD1
CASREGTDTGELFF
TGTGCCAGCAGAGAGGGGACAGACACCGGGGAGCTGTTTTTT
>NA|TRBV5-1|TRBJ2-3|NA
CASSLSRSTDTQYF
TGCGCCAGCAGCTTGTCCAGAAGCACAGATACGCAGTATTTT
>NA|TRBV29-1|TRBJ1-5|TRBD1
CSALGTGSNQPQHF
TGCAGCGCACTAGGGACAGGGAGCAATCAGCCCCAGCATTTT
>NA|TRBV5-1|TRBJ2-1|TRBD2
CATARSGGAENEQFF
TGCGCCACCGCTAGGAGCGGGGGGGCGGAGAATGAGCAGTTCTTC
>NA|TRBV6-1|TRBJ2-7|TRBD1
CASSVLRDRTYEQYF
TGTGCCAGCAGTGTCCTGAGGGACAGAACCTACGAGCAGTACTTC
>NA|TRBV7-9|TRBJ1-2|TRBD1
CASSPGTGVYGYTF
TGTGCCAGCAGCCCGGGGACAGGGGTCTATGGCTACACCTTC
>NA|TRBV19|TRBJ1-5|TRBD1
CASSQFGQVNQPQHF
TGTGCCAGTAGTCAGTTTGGACAGGTCAATCAGCCCCAGCATTTT
>NA|TRBV5-1|TRBJ2-5|TRBD1
CASSLTGAAETQYF
TGCGCCAGCAGCTTGACAGGGGCTGCGGAGACCCAGTACTTC
>NA|TRBV28|TRBJ1-5|NA
CASTPRDRPYQPQHF
TGTGCCAGCACTCCCAGAGACAGACCCTATCAGCCCCAGCATTTT
>NA|TRBV28|TRBJ1-1|NA
CATFAGVNTEAFF
TGTGCCACCTTCGCCGGGGTGAACACTGAAGCTTTCTTT
>NA|TRBV27|TRBJ1-6|NA
CASSLIQGSPLHF
TGTGCCAGCAGTTTAATTCAGGGTTCACCCCTCCACTTT
>few|TRBV7-9|TRBJ2-2|TRBD1
CASSLATGQGGELFF
TGTGCCAGCAGCTTAGCGACCGGACAGGGTGGGGAGCTGTTTTTT
>few|TRBV9|TRBJ2-2|NA
CASSVRLSPGELFF
TGTGCCAGCAGCGTACGACTTTCTCCCGGGGAGCTGTTTTTT
>NA|TRBV2|TRBJ2-1|TRBD2
CASRDRSGGINEQFF
TGTGCCAGCAGGGACCGTAGCGGGGGGATTAATGAGCAGTTCTTC
>once|TRBV6-5|TRBJ1-6|NA
CASSYSTPNDSPLHF
TGTGCCAGCAGTTACTCGACTCCAAATGATTCACCCCTCCACTTT
>NA|TRBV11-1|TRBJ2-1|NA
CASSFYSEGEQFF
TGTGCCAGCAGCTTCTATAGTGAGGGCGAGCAGTTCTTC
>NA|TRBV28|TRBJ1-1|NA
CASSLQSKGVAFF
TGTGCCAGCAGTTTACAGTCAAAGGGAGTAGCTTTCTTT
>few|TRBV6-6|TRBJ1-4|NA
CASSYSVPYLGEKLFF
TGTGCCAGCAGTTACTCGGTCCCCTACCTCGGGGAAAAACTGTTTTTT
>NA|TRBV7-6|TRBJ2-5|NA
CASSLVLKETQYF
TGTGCCAGCAGCTTAGTACTTAAAGAGACCCAGTACTTC
>NA|TRBV5-4|TRBJ1-1|TRBD1
CASSSGQGNTEAFF
TGTGCCAGCAGCTCGGGACAGGGGAACACTGAAGCTTTCTTT
>NA|TRBV4-2|TRBJ2-1|TRBD2
CASSQNPGLAGSVEQFF
TGTGCCAGCAGCCAAAATCCGGGACTAGCGGGGTCGGTTGAGCAGTTCTTC